The 7 T cell receptor beta chains given below trace back to one sample, sequenced in a study of T cell responses to AZD1222 COVID-19 vaccine. Generated by immunoSEQ multiplex PCR, the TCRdb table keeps only in-frame clones and is missing some. Among tens of thousands of clones, 86% were seen once, and the ten largest hold about 8.7%. Sequencing used peripheral blood, obtained on day 0 of AZD1222 vaccination. The source of these receptors is an adult in good health.

V and J are TRBV6-5 and TRBJ1-1; 7 bases align to TRBD1. The CDR3 covers 15 residues. V was clipped by 6 bases and J by 0 bases; unmatched bases: 7. CDR1 is MNHEY and CDR2 is SVGAGI in the germline V gene. The CDR3 DNA reads as TGTGCCAGCAGATCAGACAGGGCCATGAACACTGAAGCTTTCTTT. Its protein product is CASRSDRAMNTEAFF.

J is TRBJ2-7 and V is TRBV30; TRBD2 matches 15 bases. The trim removed 2 bases at V and 2 bases at J, leaving 4 bases unmatched. This CDR3 has 16 amino acids. Germline V gene lookup returns CDR1 GTSNPN and CDR2 SVGIG (reference sequence). The CDR3 bases are TGTGCCTGGAGTTTTGGACTAGCGGGAGGGGCCTACGAGCAGTACTTC. Its translation is CAWSFGLAGGAYEQYF.

The chain links TRBV3-1 (or the pseudogene TRBV3-2) to TRBJ1-3, with a weak D call TRBD1 (5 bases). CDR3 length: 16 residues. The V and J ends lost 4 bases and 2 bases respectively, with 15 bases between them. Per germline, CDR1 LGHDT and CDR2 YNNKEL (reference sequence). CDR3 nucleotides: TGTGCCAGCAGCCGAAAGCCGGGGGGGACTGGAAACACCATATATTTT. It translates to CASSRKPGGTGNTIYF.

The chain has TRBV6-5 and TRBJ2-3; 8 bases are a match to TRBD1. CDR1 is MNHEY and CDR2 is SVGAGI in the germline V gene. Trimming at V came to 5 bases and at J to 2 bases, leaving 6 bases not matched to a gene. The CDR3 sequence is 15 residues long. CDR3 DNA sequence: TGTGCCAGCAGTAGACGACAGGGGAACACAGATACGCAGTATTTT. It encodes CASSRRQGNTDTQYF.

The V and J genes are TRBV5-1 and TRBJ2-2; D is unresolved. Trimming pared 0 bases from V and 1 base from J, leaving 7 bases between. CDR3 size: 15 residues. Looked up from germline, CDR1 is SGHRS and CDR2 is YFSETQ. CDR3 sequence (DNA): TGCGCCAGCAGCTTGGGGGCGGAGAACACCGGGGAGCTGTTTTTT. It yields the protein CASSLGAENTGELFF.

The V and J genes are TRBV10-3 and TRBJ2-1, with a possible D match to TRBD1 (6 bases). This CDR3 is 12 amino acids long. The V gene's germline CDR1 is ENHRY and CDR2 SYGVKD. The V end was cut by 11 bases, the J end by 5 bases, with 13 bases between. DNA for the CDR3: TGTGCCTCACAGGGAACCCACAATGAGCAGTTCTTC. It encodes CASQGTHNEQFF.

This rearrangement joins TRBV29-1 to TRBJ1-2; D remains ambiguous. The V gene lost 6 bases and the J gene lost 6 bases, with 11 bases spanning the gap. The CDR3 length is 11 residues. Germline V CDR1 and CDR2: SQVTM, ANQGSEA. The DNA of the CDR3 is TGCAGCGTGTGGACTGGCAATGGCTACACCTTC. Translating gives CSVWTGNGYTF.